Each of the 6 T cell receptor beta chains below was sequenced from the same sample in a study of shared clonotypes between healthy human individuals. TCRdb's copy holds only in-frame clones and misses some; the assay was immunoSEQ multiplex PCR. Of around 2,000,000 clones in the sample, roughly 94% were seen once. Source material: naive CD4+ T cells sorted from blood. Stated subset: CD45RA+ positively selected. These receptors all stem from a man aged 18 to 30 in good health.

The chain carries TRBV10-3 and TRBJ1-2, with TRBD1 as a possible D gene (5 bases). CDR1 is ENHRY and CDR2 is SYGVKD in the germline V gene. CDR3 length equals 12 residues. The V end was cut by 3 bases, the J end by 8 bases, with 10 bases between. The CDR3: CAISDQGSGYTF. The CDR3 DNA reads as TGTGCCATCAGTGACCAGGGAAGCGGCTACACCTTC.

The chain links TRBV9 to TRBJ1-1; D possibly corresponds to TRBD1 (5 bases). Trimming left V 4 bases short and J 0 bases short, with 10 bases between. Germline V lookup: CDR1 SGDLS, CDR2 YYNGEE. The CDR3 is made up of 14 amino acids. CDR3 sequence: CASSTGHMNTEAFF. The CDR3 DNA follows: TGTGCCAGCAGCACCGGACACATGAACACTGAAGCTTTCTTT.

This chain links TRBV2 with TRBJ2-1; 8 bases map to TRBD2. The CDR3 spans 14 residues. V shed 7 bases and J 3 bases; nucleotides not matched to a gene: 5. CDR1 is SNHLY, CDR2 FYNNEI, per germline. This CDR3 reads CASTSGLNYNEQFF. DNA of the CDR3: TGTGCCAGCACTAGCGGGCTGAACTACAATGAGCAGTTCTTC.

The V and J genes are TRBV6-6 and TRBJ2-1; 11 positions match TRBD2. The ends lost 6 bases at V and 7 bases at J; junction bases unmatched: 11. CDR1 and CDR2 from the germline V gene are MNHNY and SVGAGI (reference sequence). The CDR3 totals 16 residues. In DNA form, the CDR3 reads TGTGCCAGCAGAAATTATCTAGCGGGGGGCCAAAATGAGCAGTTCTTC. This sequence encodes CASRNYLAGGQNEQFF.

The CDR3 nucleotides read TGTGCCAGCAGAGAACAGGGGTCCGCCGGTGAAGCTTTCTTT. It is translated as CASREQGSAGEAFF. The V call is TRBV7-3, the J call TRBJ1-1; TRBD1 aligns across 7 bases. Germline CDR1 reads SGHTA; CDR2 reads FQGTGA. Trimming took 6 bases from V and 7 from J; bases not matched to a gene: 11. The CDR3 is made up of 14 amino acids.

This chain uses TRBV5-1 with TRBJ2-1, with 7 nucleotides matching TRBD2. Trimming at V came to 0 bases and at J to 5 bases, leaving 5 bases not matched to a gene. There are 15 residues in the CDR3. The V gene's germline CDR1 is SGHRS and CDR2 YFSETQ. The CDR3 nucleotides are TGCGCCAGCAGCTTGGGCGGGACTAACGACAATGAGCAGTTCTTC. It yields the protein CASSLGGTNDNEQFF.